This T cell receptor (beta chain) was observed in a study of T cells in Graves' hyperthyroidism and ophthalmopathy. Patients showing uncontrolled infection, other autoimmune disease, pregnancy or lactation were ineligible. The CDR3 totals 13 residues. Trimming stripped 5 bases from V and 9 bases from J, with 14 bases between. The germline CDR1 and CDR2 sequences are MNHNS and SASEGT. This clonotype was counted ten times or more. TCR beta CDR3 region amplification was performed from RNA transcripts. HTBI primers were employed in a first-round RT-PCR of the TCR CDR3. TCRdb reprocessed the multiplex PCR reads with MiXCR, giving one entry per CDR3 protein. The sample has around 200,000 distinct CDR3 sequences, more than 15% seen once; the top ten hold about 29%.

The receptor was isolated from a woman between 50 and 59 years old with Graves' hyperthyroidism. The rearrangement links TRBV6-1 to TRBJ1-5, with D unresolved. Sequencing was carried out using blood. The CDR3 sequence is CASSTEHDTPQHF. The DNA of the CDR3 is TGTGCCAGCAGTACAGAACACGACACGCCCCAGCATTTT.